The 7 T cell receptor beta chains given below trace back to one sample, sequenced in a study of OX40 agonist ivuxolimab in advanced cancers. Profiling relied on immunoSEQ multiplex PCR, and the TCRdb table lists in-frame clones only, not all of them. The top ten clones hold more than 0.95% of a sample with roughly 48,000 clones, 65% to 85% of them seen once. Sequenced here: CD4+ or CD8+ T cells sorted from blood, sampled in a trial of the OX40 agonist ivuxolimab. Every receptor here comes from an adult with an advanced solid tumor such as melanoma, head and neck, liver or kidney cancer.

The chain employs TRBV7-2 and TRBJ2-3; D is unclear. Germline lookup yields CDR1 SGHTA and CDR2 FQGNSA. Between the trimmed V and J ends, which lost 1 base and 5 bases, there was a span of 19 bases. This CDR3 is built from 17 residues. CDR3 nucleotide sequence: TGTGCCAGCAGCTTAGTCTGGGTGGAAACTGTAGAAGATACGCAGTATTTT. Translated: CASSLVWVETVEDTQYF.

The rearrangement uses TRBV5-6 and TRBJ1-6, with no clear D. Germline CDR1 is SGHDT and CDR2 is YYEEEE. This CDR3 contains 15 residues. Trimming left V 0 bases short and J 1 base short, with 5 bases between. The CDR3 spells CASSLVDSYNSPLHF. The CDR3, as DNA: TGTGCCAGCAGCTTGGTTGATTCCTATAATTCACCCCTCCACTTT. The complete variable domain, with remaining parts taken from reference TRBV5-6 and TRBJ1-6, reads DAGVTQSPTHLIKTRGQQVTLRCSPKSGHDTVSWYQQALGQGPQFIFQYYEEEERQRGNFPDRFSGHQFPNYSSELNVNALLLGDSALYLCASSLVDSYNSPLHFGNGTRLTVT.

This rearrangement joins TRBV29-1 to TRBJ1-1, with D perhaps matching TRBD1 (5 bases). CDR1 and CDR2 (germline): SQVTM, ANQGSEA. This CDR3 is built from 17 residues. V was pared by 5 bases and J by 6 bases, with 28 bases between. CDR3 sequence: CSVPSLQGWPWAAEAFF. The CDR3 nucleotides are TGCAGCGTTCCTTCTTTGCAGGGTTGGCCATGGGCGGCTGAAGCTTTCTTT.

This clone came up once. V and J are TRBV7-2 and TRBJ2-7, with 7 bases matching TRBD1. This CDR3 spans 15 amino acids. Germline CDR1 reads SGHTA; CDR2 reads FQGNSA. V lost 5 bases, J lost 3 bases, and 10 bases stayed unmatched. The CDR3 coding sequence is TGTGCCAGCAGCCTTCGGGGACAGCTCTTCTACGAGCAGTACTTC. The encoded protein is CASSLRGQLFYEQYF.

The V and J genes are TRBV7-9 and TRBJ2-6, with D hard to call. V was shortened by 5 bases and J by 2 bases, with 10 bases between the two germline ends. The CDR3 covers 15 residues. Germline lookup yields CDR1 SEHNR and CDR2 FQNEAQ (reference sequence). CDR3 sequence: CASSPWVTGANVLTF. DNA for the CDR3: TGTGCCAGCAGCCCGTGGGTGACTGGGGCCAACGTCCTGACTTTC.

V and J are TRBV5-1 and TRBJ1-2; no reliable D call. Per the germline V gene, CDR1 is SGHRS and CDR2 is YFSETQ. V gave up 0 bases and J gave up 6 bases, with 12 bases separating them. CDR3 length: 14 amino acids. The CDR3 sequence: CASSLDGGRDGYTF. The CDR3 DNA sequence: TGCGCCAGCAGCTTGGATGGAGGGCGGGATGGCTACACCTTC.

The chain employs TRBV27 and TRBJ2-3; D gene unclear. V was pared by 0 bases and J by 7 bases, with 14 bases between. The germline V gene encodes CDR1 MNHEY and CDR2 SMNVEV (reference sequence). The CDR3 sequence is 15 residues long. CDR3 DNA sequence: TGTGCCAGCAGTTTATCGGGGTCGCGACGGAATACGCAGTATTTT. Translated: CASSLSGSRRNTQYF.